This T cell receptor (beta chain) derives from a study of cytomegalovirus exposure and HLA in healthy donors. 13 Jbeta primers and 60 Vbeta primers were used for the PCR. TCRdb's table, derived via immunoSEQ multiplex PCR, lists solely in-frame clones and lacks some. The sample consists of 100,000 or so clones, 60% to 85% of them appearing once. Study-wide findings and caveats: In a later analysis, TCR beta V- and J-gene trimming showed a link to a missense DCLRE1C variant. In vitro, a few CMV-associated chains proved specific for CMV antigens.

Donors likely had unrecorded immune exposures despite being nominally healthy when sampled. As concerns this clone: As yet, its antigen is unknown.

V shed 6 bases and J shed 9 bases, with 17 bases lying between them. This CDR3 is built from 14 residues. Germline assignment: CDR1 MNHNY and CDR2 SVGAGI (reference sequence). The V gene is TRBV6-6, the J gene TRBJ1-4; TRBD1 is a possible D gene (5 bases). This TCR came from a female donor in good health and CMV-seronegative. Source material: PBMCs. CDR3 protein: CASSIGRVLQKLFF. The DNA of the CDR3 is TGTGCCAGCAGCATAGGCAGGGTGTTGCAAAAACTGTTTTTT.